A single sample is the source of the 13 T cell receptor beta chains below, sequenced in a study of radiation and T cells in renal cell carcinoma. Measured with immunoSEQ multiplex PCR; TCRdb has only the in-frame clones, and not every one. The repertoire consists of around 15,000 clones, with 55% to 75% occurring once and the leading ten covering roughly 10%. Indicated treatment: treatment-naive control, cytoreductive nephrectomy. Specimen: tumor tissue, collected from a patient whose treatment was nephrectomy without radiotherapy. The receptors were sampled from a man aged 35 to 55 with renal cell carcinoma.

This clone was seen just once. This chain joins TRBV15 and TRBJ2-7; tentatively, D is TRBD1 (6 bases). CDR1 is LNHNV and CDR2 is YYDKDF in the germline V gene (reference sequence). V was pared by 1 base and J by 6 bases, with 10 bases between. The CDR3 sequence is 13 residues long. The CDR3 loop reads CATSRAGGGEQYF. The CDR3 region has the DNA TGTGCCACCAGCAGAGCTGGGGGCGGCGAGCAGTACTTC.

This sequence joins TRBV6-6 and TRBJ1-2; TRBD1 aligns across 7 bases. In germline, CDR1 is MNHNY, CDR2 SVGAGI (reference sequence). The CDR3 extends over 15 amino acids. The V and J ends lost 5 bases and 4 bases, in that order; junction bases with no gene match: 10. The CDR3 is CASSLIQGSPYGYTF. The CDR3 DNA reads TGTGCCAGCAGTCTAATACAGGGGTCCCCCTATGGCTACACCTTC.

The chain recombines TRBV5-6 with TRBJ2-7, with 10 nucleotides matching TRBD1. Germline values: CDR1 SGHDT, CDR2 YYEEEE. The CDR3 consists of 16 residues. V dropped 2 bases and J dropped 3; count of bases not matched to a gene: 8. The CDR3 sequence is CASSFIRTGGVYEQYF. CDR3 bases: TGTGCCAGCAGCTTTATAAGGACAGGGGGAGTCTACGAGCAGTACTTC.

This chain uses TRBV2 with TRBJ2-1; 12 bases agree with TRBD2. V shed 2 bases and J 5 bases; nucleotides not matched to a gene: 7. CDR1 and CDR2 (germline): SNHLY, FYNNEI. The CDR3 contains 17 residues. The CDR3 DNA reads TGTGCCAGCAGTGAACCTCTAGCGGGGGGGGAGGACAATGAGCAGTTCTTC. Residues: CASSEPLAGGEDNEQFF.

This chain joins TRBV2 and TRBJ1-3; 9 nucleotides align to TRBD1. This CDR3 has 13 amino acids. Germline CDR1 and CDR2: SNHLY and FYNNEI. V shed 6 bases and J 4 bases; nucleotides not matched to a gene: 1. CDR3 sequence reads: CASRGQGGNTIYF. The CDR3 region has the DNA TGTGCCAGCAGGGGACAGGGAGGAAACACCATATATTTT.

The CDR3 is CASSYNDRLNTEAFF. The CDR3 coding sequence is TGTGCCAGCAGCTACAACGACAGATTGAACACTGAAGCTTTCTTT. The chain employs TRBV5-6 and TRBJ1-1, with D tentatively TRBD1 (5 bases). With 3 bases removed from V and 0 bases from J, the gap between germline ends came to 12 bases. This CDR3 contains 15 residues. The V gene's germline CDR1 is SGHDT and CDR2 YYEEEE.

This clone came up once. V usage is TRBV7-9 and J usage is TRBJ2-1, with D possibly being TRBD1 or TRBD2 (5 bases each). Germline values: CDR1 SEHNR, CDR2 FQNEAQ (reference sequence). CDR3 length: 15 residues. V lost 3 bases and J 5 bases, leaving 14 bases between the germline ends. The CDR3 loop is CASSFRDGMNNEQFF. The CDR3 DNA follows: TGTGCCAGCAGCTTCCGGGACGGAATGAACAATGAGCAGTTCTTC.

V is TRBV29-1 and J is TRBJ2-1; weak D call: TRBD1 (5 bases). The germline V gene has CDR1 SQVTM and CDR2 ANQGSEA. Trimming left V 5 bases short and J 6 bases short, with 17 bases between. The CDR3 is 14 amino acids. DNA for the CDR3: TGCAGCGTTAGCGACAGCGCTTTGTTCAATGAGCAGTTCTTC. This encodes CSVSDSALFNEQFF.

This clone has just a few counts. The chain uses TRBV5-1 and TRBJ1-2, with 10 bases matching TRBD1. Trimming took 4 bases from V and 8 from J; bases not matched to a gene: 5. The CDR3 runs to 13 residues. Germline V gives CDR1 SGHRS, CDR2 YFSETQ. The CDR3 region is CASSRDRGKGYTF. The CDR3 DNA follows: TGCGCCAGCAGCAGGGACAGGGGCAAAGGCTACACCTTC. The whole variable domain, remainder taken from reference TRBV5-1 and TRBJ1-2, is KAGVTQTPRYLIKTRGQQVTLSCSPISGHRSVSWYQQTPGQGLQFLFEYFSETQRNKGNFPGRFSGRQFSNSRSEMNVSTLELGDSALYLCASSRDRGKGYTFGSGTRLTVV.

This clone was detected only a few times. This CDR3 is CASSGISSYNEQFF. The CDR3 DNA reads as TGCGCCAGCAGTGGTATTAGCTCCTACAATGAGCAGTTCTTC. V usage is TRBV10-1 and J usage is TRBJ2-1, with no clear D. V was trimmed by 4 bases and J by 0 bases, leaving 7 bases between them. Per germline, CDR1 WNHNN and CDR2 SYGVQD (reference sequence). This CDR3 is built from 14 residues.

This clone has just one count. The J gene is TRBJ1-4, the V gene TRBV6-1; D call uncertain. V was pared by 2 bases and J by 6 bases, with 7 bases between. CDR1 MNHNS and CDR2 SASEGT come from the germline V gene. The CDR3 runs to 13 residues. The CDR3 coding sequence is TGTGCCAGCAGTGAAATCCCATATGAAAAACTGTTTTTT. It translates to CASSEIPYEKLFF.

The chain couples TRBV5-1 to TRBJ1-6; no clear D. This CDR3 comprises 12 residues. V was cut by 4 bases and J by 8 bases, with 7 bases left in between. Germline V lookup: CDR1 SGHRS, CDR2 YFSETQ. CDR3 protein: CASSSSDSPLHF. The CDR3 DNA is TGCGCCAGCAGCAGCAGTGATTCACCCCTCCACTTT.

The V and J genes are TRBV6-5 and TRBJ1-3; D is uncertain. V was pared by 2 bases and J by 0 bases, with 8 bases between. Germline-derived CDR1 and CDR2 are MNHEY and SVGAGI. The CDR3 has 15 amino acids. For the CDR3, the DNA is TGTGCCAGCAGTTACGGACTGAGCTCTGGAAACACCATATATTTT. Protein sequence: CASSYGLSSGNTIYF.